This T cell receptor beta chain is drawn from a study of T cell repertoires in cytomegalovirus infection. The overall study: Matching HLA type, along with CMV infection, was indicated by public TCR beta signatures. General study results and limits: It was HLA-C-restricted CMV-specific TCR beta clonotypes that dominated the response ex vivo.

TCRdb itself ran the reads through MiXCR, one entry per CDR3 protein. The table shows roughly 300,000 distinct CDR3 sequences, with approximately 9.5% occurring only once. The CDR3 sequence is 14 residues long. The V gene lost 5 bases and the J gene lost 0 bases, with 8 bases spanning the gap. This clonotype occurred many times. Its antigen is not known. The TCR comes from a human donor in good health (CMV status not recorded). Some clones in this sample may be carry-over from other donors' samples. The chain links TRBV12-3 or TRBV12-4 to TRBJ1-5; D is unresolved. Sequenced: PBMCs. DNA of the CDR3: TGTGCCAGCAGTCTAGGGATTAGCAATCAGCCCCAGCATTTT. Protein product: CASSLGISNQPQHF.